Listed here are 14 T cell receptor beta chains from one sample, sequenced in a study of cytotoxic CD8 clonotypes in ibrutinib-treated CLL. Here immunoSEQ multiplex PCR was the method, and the copy in TCRdb shows in-frame clones only, minus some. In the table there are about 130,000 clones, roughly three quarters of which are singletons. The sequencing here drew on PBMCs, taken after 12 months of ibrutinib treatment. These TCRs come from a human donor with chronic lymphocytic leukemia.

The CDR3 bases are TGTGCCAGCAGCGAGACTAGTGAGCCCTACAATGAGCAGTTCTTC. Amino acid sequence: CASSETSEPYNEQFF. The gene calls are TRBV5-6 and TRBJ2-1; D perhaps matches TRBD2 (6 bases). Trimming pared 4 bases from V and 2 bases from J, leaving 13 bases between. CDR1 is SGHDT and CDR2 is YYEEEE in the germline V gene. The CDR3 is 15 residues long.

The chain carries TRBV27 and TRBJ1-1; tentative D call: TRBD1 (6 bases). This CDR3 is built from 14 residues. CDR1 MNHEY and CDR2 SMNVEV come from the germline V gene (reference sequence). V was trimmed by 3 bases and J by 1 base, leaving 9 bases between them. The CDR3 DNA is TGTGCCAGCAGTTTTCGGGGGCCGAACACTGAAGCTTTCTTT. This gives the protein CASSFRGPNTEAFF.

The chain carries TRBV5-1 and TRBJ2-7; tentatively, D is TRBD1 (5 bases). The germline V gene has CDR1 SGHRS and CDR2 YFSETQ. The CDR3 is 13 residues long. The V gene lost 1 base and the J gene lost 3 bases, with 8 bases spanning the gap. The CDR3 here is CASSLPGNYEQYF. The DNA of the CDR3 is TGCGCCAGCAGCTTGCCAGGGAACTACGAGCAGTACTTC.

The V gene is TRBV4-1, the J gene TRBJ1-1; D is perhaps TRBD1 (5 bases). CDR1 and CDR2 from the germline V gene are MGHRA and YSYEKL. The CDR3 consists of 15 residues. V dropped 4 bases and J dropped 0 bases, with 12 bases sitting between them. The CDR3 region is CASSLGTALNTEAFF. The CDR3 DNA follows: TGCGCCAGCAGCCTAGGGACTGCCCTGAACACTGAAGCTTTCTTT.

The chain uses TRBV4-2 and TRBJ2-1; 9 bases align to TRBD1. The CDR3 is made up of 16 amino acids. Per germline, CDR1 LGHNA and CDR2 YNFKEQ. With V trimmed by 1 base and J by 6 bases, 7 bases remained unmatched. The chain's CDR3 is CASSQGMDRGSNEQFF. As DNA, the CDR3 is TGTGCCAGCAGCCAAGGGATGGACAGGGGAAGCAATGAGCAGTTCTTC.

CDR3 sequence: CASGHYGVSYEQYF. For the CDR3, the DNA is TGTGCCAGCGGACATTACGGGGTCTCCTACGAGCAGTACTTC. The chain is built from TRBV27 and TRBJ2-7; D is tentatively TRBD1 or TRBD2 (5 bases each). The V end lost 8 bases, the J end lost 0 bases, and 14 bases lay between the germline ends. The germline gives CDR1 MNHEY, CDR2 SMNVEV (reference sequence). This CDR3 spans 14 amino acids.

The CDR3: CASRSGESPEAFF. CDR3 nucleotide sequence: TGCGCCAGCAGGTCTGGTGAATCGCCTGAAGCTTTCTTT. The chain recombines TRBV10-1 with TRBJ1-1; unclear D gene. CDR1 WNHNN and CDR2 SYGVQD come from the germline V gene (reference sequence). V lost 6 bases and J lost 6, with 14 bases in between. This CDR3 has 13 amino acids.

V and J are TRBV4-2 and TRBJ2-1; D remains ambiguous. This CDR3 has 14 amino acids. Looked up from germline, CDR1 is LGHNA and CDR2 is YNFKEQ. Trimming removed 1 base at V and 3 bases at J, with 7 bases between. Here the CDR3 reads CASSQAQVYNEQFF. CDR3 sequence (DNA): TGTGCCAGCAGCCAAGCCCAAGTCTACAATGAGCAGTTCTTC.

This clone appeared a few times. The chain recombines TRBV19 with TRBJ1-5, with 7 bases identical to TRBD1. J lost 6 bases, V lost 6 bases, and 8 bases had no gene match. The CDR3 has 14 residues. The germline V gene encodes CDR1 LNHDA and CDR2 SQIVND (reference sequence). The CDR3 region is CASRTDRVGQPQHF. DNA for the CDR3: TGTGCCAGTAGGACCGACAGGGTTGGTCAGCCCCAGCATTTT.

The CDR3 DNA follows: TGTGCCAGCAGCTCGTACGGGGCGGCGGGAGAGAGCGAGCAGTACTTC. It specifies CASSSYGAAGESEQYF. V and J are TRBV11-2 and TRBJ2-7; the match to TRBD2 covers 7 bases. The CDR3 covers 16 residues. J was trimmed by 6 bases and V by 4 bases; bases with no gene match: 15. The germline V gene has CDR1 SGHAT and CDR2 FQNNGV.

The chain joins TRBV4-2 to TRBJ2-5; 9 bases fit TRBD2. This CDR3 is 18 amino acids long. V gave up 1 base and J gave up 7 bases; unmatched junction bases: 16. Germline CDR1 and CDR2: LGHNA and YNFKEQ. DNA for the CDR3: TGTGCCAGCAGCCAAGGGATTAGCGGGAGATGGGGACCGGGGACCCAGTACTTC. Protein: CASSQGISGRWGPGTQYF.

The chain is built from TRBV7-3 and TRBJ1-1; D is undetermined. The CDR3 covers 13 residues. Germline V gene lookup returns CDR1 SGHTA and CDR2 FQGTGA. Trimming left V 1 base short and J 7 bases short, with 10 bases between. The CDR3 spells CASSLNLVGEAFF. The CDR3 DNA reads as TGTGCCAGCAGCTTAAATCTGGTCGGTGAAGCTTTCTTT.

This chain joins TRBV6-4 and TRBJ1-2, with D possibly being TRBD1 (6 bases). There are 13 residues in the CDR3. Germline V lookup: CDR1 MRHNA, CDR2 SNTAGT. V lost 6 bases and J lost 7, with 15 bases in between. The CDR3 coding sequence is TGTGCCAGCAGCCTAGGGGGAGGTGGTGGCTACACCTTC. It specifies CASSLGGGGGYTF.

V is TRBV4-3 and J is TRBJ2-2; 9 bases agree with TRBD2. Unmatched junction bases numbered 7, after V lost 2 bases and J lost 3 bases. This CDR3 is 17 amino acids long. Germline V CDR1 and CDR2: LGHNA, YSLEER. The CDR3 DNA is TGCGCCAGCAGCCAATCTGTAGCGGGAGACCACACCGGGGAGCTGTTTTTT. Encoded protein: CASSQSVAGDHTGELFF.